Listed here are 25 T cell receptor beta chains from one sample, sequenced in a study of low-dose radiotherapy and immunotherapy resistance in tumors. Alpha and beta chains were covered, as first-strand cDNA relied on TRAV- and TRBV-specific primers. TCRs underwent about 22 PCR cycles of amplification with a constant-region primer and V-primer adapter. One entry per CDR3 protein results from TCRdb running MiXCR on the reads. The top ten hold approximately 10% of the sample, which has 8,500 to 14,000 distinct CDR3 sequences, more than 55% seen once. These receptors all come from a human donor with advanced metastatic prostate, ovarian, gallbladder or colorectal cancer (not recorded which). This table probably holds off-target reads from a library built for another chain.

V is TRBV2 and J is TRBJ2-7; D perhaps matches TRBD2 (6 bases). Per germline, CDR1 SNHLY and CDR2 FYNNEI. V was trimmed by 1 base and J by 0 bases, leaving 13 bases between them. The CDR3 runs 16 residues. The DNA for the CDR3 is TGTGCCAGCAGTGAAGTCCTAGCGAAGAACTCCTACGAGCAGTACTTC. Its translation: CASSEVLAKNSYEQYF.

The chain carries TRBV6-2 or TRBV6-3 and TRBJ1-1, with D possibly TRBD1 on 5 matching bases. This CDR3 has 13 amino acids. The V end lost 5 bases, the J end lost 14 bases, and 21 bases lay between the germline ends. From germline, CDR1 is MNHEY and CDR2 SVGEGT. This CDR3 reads CASSTSDRGTRFF. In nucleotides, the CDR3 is TGTGCCAGCAGTACCTCCGATCGGGGGACCCGGTTCTTT.

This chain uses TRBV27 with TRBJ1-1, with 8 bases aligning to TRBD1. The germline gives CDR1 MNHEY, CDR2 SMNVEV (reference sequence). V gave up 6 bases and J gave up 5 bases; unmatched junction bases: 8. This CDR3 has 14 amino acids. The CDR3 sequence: CASRGRQGWTEAFF. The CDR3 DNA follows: TGTGCCAGCAGGGGCCGACAGGGGTGGACTGAAGCTTTCTTT.

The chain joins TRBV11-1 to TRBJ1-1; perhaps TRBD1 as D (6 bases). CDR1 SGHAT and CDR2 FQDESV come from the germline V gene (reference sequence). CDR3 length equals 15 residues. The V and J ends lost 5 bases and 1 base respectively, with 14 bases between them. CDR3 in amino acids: CASSGQIHKNTEAFF. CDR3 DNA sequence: TGTGCCAGCAGCGGACAGATTCATAAGAACACTGAAGCTTTCTTT.

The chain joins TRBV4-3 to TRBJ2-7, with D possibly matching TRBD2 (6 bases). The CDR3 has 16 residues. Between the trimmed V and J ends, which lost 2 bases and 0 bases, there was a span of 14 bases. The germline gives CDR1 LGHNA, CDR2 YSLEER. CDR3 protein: CASSQTGGASSYEQYF. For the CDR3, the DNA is TGCGCCAGCAGCCAAACCGGCGGGGCGAGCTCCTACGAGCAGTACTTC.

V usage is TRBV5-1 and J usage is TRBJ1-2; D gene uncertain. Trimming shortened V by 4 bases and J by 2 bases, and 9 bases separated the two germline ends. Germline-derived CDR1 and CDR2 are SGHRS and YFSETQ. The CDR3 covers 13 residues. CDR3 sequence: CASSPDGNYGYTF. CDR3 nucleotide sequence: TGCGCCAGCAGCCCCGACGGGAACTATGGCTACACCTTC. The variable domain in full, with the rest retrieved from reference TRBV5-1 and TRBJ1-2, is KAGVTQTPRYLIKTRGQQVTLSCSPISGHRSVSWYQQTPGQGLQFLFEYFSETQRNKGNFPGRFSGRQFSNSRSEMNVSTLELGDSALYLCASSPDGNYGYTFGSGTRLTVV.

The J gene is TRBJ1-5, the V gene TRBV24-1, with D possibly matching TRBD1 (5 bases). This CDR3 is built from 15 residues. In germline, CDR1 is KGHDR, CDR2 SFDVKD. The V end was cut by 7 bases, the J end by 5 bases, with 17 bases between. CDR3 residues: CATRRRGTHYQPQHF. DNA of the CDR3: TGTGCCACCAGGCGGCGGGGGACTCACTATCAGCCCCAGCATTTT.

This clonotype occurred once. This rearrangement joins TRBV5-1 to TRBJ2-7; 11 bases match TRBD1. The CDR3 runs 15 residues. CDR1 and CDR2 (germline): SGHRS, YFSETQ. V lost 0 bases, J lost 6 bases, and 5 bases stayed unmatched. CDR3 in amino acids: CASSLVGTGGGEQYF. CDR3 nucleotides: TGCGCCAGCAGCTTGGTCGGGACAGGGGGAGGCGAGCAGTACTTC.

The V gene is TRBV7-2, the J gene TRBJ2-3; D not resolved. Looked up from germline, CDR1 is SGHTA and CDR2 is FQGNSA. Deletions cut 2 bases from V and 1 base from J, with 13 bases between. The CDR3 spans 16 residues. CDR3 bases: TGTGCCAGCAGCTTAAACGGCAGGTGGGGCACAGATACGCAGTATTTT. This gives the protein CASSLNGRWGTDTQYF.

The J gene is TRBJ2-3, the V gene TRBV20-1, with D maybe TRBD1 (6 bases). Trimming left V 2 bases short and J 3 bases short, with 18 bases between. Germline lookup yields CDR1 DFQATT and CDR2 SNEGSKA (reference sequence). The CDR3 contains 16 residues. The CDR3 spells CSARPSSQGWTDTQYF. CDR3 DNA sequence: TGCAGTGCTAGACCAAGTTCACAGGGATGGACAGATACGCAGTATTTT.

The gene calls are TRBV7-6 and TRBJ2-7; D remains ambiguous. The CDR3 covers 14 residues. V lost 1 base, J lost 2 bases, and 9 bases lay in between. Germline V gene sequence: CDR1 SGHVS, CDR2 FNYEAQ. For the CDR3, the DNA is TGTGCCAGCAGCTTAGGGGCTGACACCTACGAGCAGTACTTC. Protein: CASSLGADTYEQYF.

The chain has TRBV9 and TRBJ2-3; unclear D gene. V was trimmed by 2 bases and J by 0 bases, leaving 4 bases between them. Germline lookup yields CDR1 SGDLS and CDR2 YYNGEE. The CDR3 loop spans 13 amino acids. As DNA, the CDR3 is TGTGCCAGCAGCGTCTCTAGCACAGATACGCAGTATTTT. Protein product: CASSVSSTDTQYF.

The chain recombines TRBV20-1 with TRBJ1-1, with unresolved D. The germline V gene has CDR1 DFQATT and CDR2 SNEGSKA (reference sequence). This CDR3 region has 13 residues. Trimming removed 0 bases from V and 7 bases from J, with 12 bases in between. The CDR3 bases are TGCAGTGCTAGAGATCCCCGGAGTGGTGAAGCTTTCTTT. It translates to CSARDPRSGEAFF.

CDR3 nucleotide sequence: TGTGCCAGCAGTGACCGGCACACAGATACGCAGTATTTT. Amino acid sequence: CASSDRHTDTQYF. J is TRBJ2-3 and V is TRBV6-4; D unclear. The length of the CDR3 is 13 residues. Germline lookup yields CDR1 MRHNA and CDR2 SNTAGT. The V end was cut by 2 bases, the J end by 2 bases, with 5 bases between.

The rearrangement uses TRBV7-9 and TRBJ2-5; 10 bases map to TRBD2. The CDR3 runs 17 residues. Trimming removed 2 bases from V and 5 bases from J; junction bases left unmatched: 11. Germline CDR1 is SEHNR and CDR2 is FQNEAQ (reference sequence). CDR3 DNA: TGTGCCAGCAGCTTACTCGGGCTAGCGGGAGTCAAGGAGACCCAGTACTTC. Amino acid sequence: CASSLLGLAGVKETQYF.

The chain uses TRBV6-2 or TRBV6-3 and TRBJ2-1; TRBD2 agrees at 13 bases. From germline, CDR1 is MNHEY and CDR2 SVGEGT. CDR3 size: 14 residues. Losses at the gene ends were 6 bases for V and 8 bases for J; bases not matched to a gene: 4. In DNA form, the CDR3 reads TGTGCCAGCAGAGGACTAGCGGGAGTGGATGAGCAGTTCTTC. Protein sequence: CASRGLAGVDEQFF.

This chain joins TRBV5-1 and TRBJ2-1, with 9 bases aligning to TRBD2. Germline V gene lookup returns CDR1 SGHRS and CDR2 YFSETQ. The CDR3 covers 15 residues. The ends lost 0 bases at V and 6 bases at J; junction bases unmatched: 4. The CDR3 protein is CASSLVTSGRNEQFF. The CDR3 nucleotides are TGCGCCAGCAGCTTGGTCACTAGCGGGCGCAATGAGCAGTTCTTC.

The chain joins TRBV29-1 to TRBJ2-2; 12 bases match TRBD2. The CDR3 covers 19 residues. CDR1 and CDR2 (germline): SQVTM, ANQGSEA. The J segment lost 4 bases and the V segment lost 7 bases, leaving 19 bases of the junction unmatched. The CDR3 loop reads CSGDSTSGSPLGGTGELFF. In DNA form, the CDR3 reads TGCAGCGGTGATTCGACTAGCGGGAGTCCTCTCGGGGGCACCGGGGAGCTGTTTTTT.

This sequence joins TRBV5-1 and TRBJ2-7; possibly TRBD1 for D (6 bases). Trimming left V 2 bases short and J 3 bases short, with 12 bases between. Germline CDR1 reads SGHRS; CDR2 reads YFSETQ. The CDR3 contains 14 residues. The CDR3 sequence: CASSLGQLGYEQYF. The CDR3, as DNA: TGCGCCAGCAGCTTAGGACAGTTAGGCTACGAGCAGTACTTC.

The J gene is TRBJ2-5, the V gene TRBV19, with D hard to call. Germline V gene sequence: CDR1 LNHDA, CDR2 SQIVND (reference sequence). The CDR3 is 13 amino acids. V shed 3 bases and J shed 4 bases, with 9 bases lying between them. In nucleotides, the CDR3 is TGTGCCAGTAGTATGGATCTGGGAGAGACCCAGTACTTC. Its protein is CASSMDLGETQYF. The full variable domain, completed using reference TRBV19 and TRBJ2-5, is DGGITQSPKYLFRKEGQNVTLSCEQNLNHDAMYWYRQDPGQGLRLIYYSQIVNDFQKGDIAEGYSVSREKKESFPLTVTSAQKNPTAFYLCASSMDLGETQYFGPGTRLLVL.

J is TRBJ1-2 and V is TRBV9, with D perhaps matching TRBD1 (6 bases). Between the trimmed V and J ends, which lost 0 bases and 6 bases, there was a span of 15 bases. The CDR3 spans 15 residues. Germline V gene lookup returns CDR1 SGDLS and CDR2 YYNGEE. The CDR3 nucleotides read TGTGCCAGCAGCGTAGCTTGGGGGGGCGGAGATGGCTACACCTTC. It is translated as CASSVAWGGGDGYTF.

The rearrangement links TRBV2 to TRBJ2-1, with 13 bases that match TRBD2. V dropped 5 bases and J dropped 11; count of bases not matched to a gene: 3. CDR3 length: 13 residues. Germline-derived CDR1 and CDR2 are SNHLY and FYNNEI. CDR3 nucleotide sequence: TGTGCCAGCAGTAGGACTAGCGGGGGAAAGCAGTTCTTC. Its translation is CASSRTSGGKQFF.

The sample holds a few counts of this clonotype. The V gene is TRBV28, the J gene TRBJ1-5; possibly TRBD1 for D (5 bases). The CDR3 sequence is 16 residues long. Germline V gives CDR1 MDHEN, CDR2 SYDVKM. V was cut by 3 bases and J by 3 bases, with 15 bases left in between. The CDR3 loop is CASSFGTQTFNQPQHF. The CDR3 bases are TGTGCCAGCAGTTTCGGGACCCAGACCTTCAATCAGCCCCAGCATTTT.

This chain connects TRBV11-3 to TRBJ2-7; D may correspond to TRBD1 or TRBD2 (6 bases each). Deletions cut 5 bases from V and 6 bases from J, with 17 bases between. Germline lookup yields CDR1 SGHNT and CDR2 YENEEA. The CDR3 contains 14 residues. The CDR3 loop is CASSPRTDGGEQYF. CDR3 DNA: TGTGCCAGCAGCCCCAGGACAGACGGGGGCGAGCAGTACTTC.

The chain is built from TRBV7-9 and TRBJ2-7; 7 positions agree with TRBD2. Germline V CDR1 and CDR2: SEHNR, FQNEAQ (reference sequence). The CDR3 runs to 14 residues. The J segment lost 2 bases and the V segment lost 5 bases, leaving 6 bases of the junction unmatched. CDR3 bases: TGTGCCAGCAGCGCGCCGGGACTACCCTACGAGCAGTACTTC. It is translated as CASSAPGLPYEQYF.